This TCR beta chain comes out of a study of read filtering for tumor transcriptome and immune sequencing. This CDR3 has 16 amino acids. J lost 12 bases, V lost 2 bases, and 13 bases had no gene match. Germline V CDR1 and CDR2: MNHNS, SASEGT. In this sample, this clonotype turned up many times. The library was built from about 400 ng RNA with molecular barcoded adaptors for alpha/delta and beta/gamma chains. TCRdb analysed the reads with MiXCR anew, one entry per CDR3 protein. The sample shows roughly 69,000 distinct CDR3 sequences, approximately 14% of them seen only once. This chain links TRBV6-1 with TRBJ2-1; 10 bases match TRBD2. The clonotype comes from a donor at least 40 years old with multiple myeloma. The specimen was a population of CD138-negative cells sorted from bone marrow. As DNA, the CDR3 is TGTGCCAGCAGTGAATTATCTAGCGGGAGTTCGAGGGGGCAGTTCTTC. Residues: CASSELSSGSSRGQFF.